The 14 T cell receptor beta chains below were found in one sample sequenced in a study of radiation and T cells in renal cell carcinoma. The data were produced by immunoSEQ multiplex PCR, yet TCRdb's version contains in-frame clones alone and is incomplete. The data hold about 26,000 clones, with about 84% observed a single time. As to time point: blood 2 weeks post-SBRT. As for treatment: 15 Gy SBRT to primary tumor, nephrectomy 4 weeks later. This sample comprised blood, obtained from a patient whose treatment included radiotherapy and nephrectomy. These receptors were obtained from a man in his sixties with renal cell carcinoma.

The J gene is TRBJ1-6, the V gene TRBV27; D unresolved. V was trimmed by 3 bases and J by 2 bases, leaving 8 bases between them. In germline, CDR1 is MNHEY, CDR2 SMNVEV (reference sequence). This CDR3 has 15 amino acids. In DNA form, the CDR3 reads TGTGCCAGCAGTTTGGGCAGGCCCTATAATTCACCCCTCCACTTT. This encodes CASSLGRPYNSPLHF.

The chain joins TRBV10-1 to TRBJ1-2; 9 bases line up with TRBD1. Per the germline V gene, CDR1 is WNHNN and CDR2 is SYGVQD (reference sequence). J lost 8 bases, V lost 3 bases, and 4 bases had no gene match. The CDR3 sequence is 13 residues long. CDR3 coding DNA: TGCGCCAGCAGTGATACGACAGGGGGAGGCTACACCTTC. Translation gives CASSDTTGGGYTF.

This rearrangement joins TRBV27 to TRBJ2-1; D gene unclear. The length of the CDR3 is 13 residues. Germline CDR1 reads MNHEY; CDR2 reads SMNVEV (reference sequence). V lost 3 bases and J lost 5, with 8 bases in between. CDR3 bases: TGTGCCAGCAGTTTTGGGAAGCACAATGAGCAGTTCTTC. Protein: CASSFGKHNEQFF.

Written as DNA, the CDR3 is TGTGCCAGCAGCCTCGGGTGGTCAAACACCGGGGAGCTGTTTTTT. Its translation is CASSLGWSNTGELFF. The V call is TRBV11-2, the J call TRBJ2-2; no definite D call. The germline CDR1 and CDR2 sequences are SGHAT and FQNNGV. V lost 5 bases and J 2 bases, leaving 12 bases between the germline ends. The CDR3 has 15 residues.

This clone was observed once. The V and J genes are TRBV5-1 and TRBJ1-5, with unresolved D. V lost 0 bases to trimming and J lost 3 bases, with 7 bases between them. From germline, CDR1 is SGHRS and CDR2 YFSETQ. The CDR3 contains 14 residues. The DNA of the CDR3 is TGCGCCAGCAGCTTGGGAGAAGTCAATCAGCCCCAGCATTTT. This codes for CASSLGEVNQPQHF.

This clone was observed once. The chain links TRBV15 to TRBJ2-5, with D uncertain. The germline gives CDR1 LNHNV, CDR2 YYDKDF (reference sequence). Deletions cut 4 bases from V and 5 bases from J, with 8 bases between. CDR3 length: 12 residues. CDR3: CATSNRGETQYF. The CDR3 nucleotides are TGTGCCACCAGCAACCGCGGTGAGACCCAGTACTTC.

The CDR3 protein is CASSYSGQGDGKLFF. The CDR3 DNA reads TGTGCCAGCAGTTACTCGGGCCAGGGGGACGGAAAACTGTTTTTT. This chain connects TRBV6-6 to TRBJ1-4; 7 positions match TRBD1. CDR1 MNHNY and CDR2 SVGAGI come from the germline V gene (reference sequence). The ends lost 0 bases at V and 10 bases at J; junction bases unmatched: 8. This CDR3 spans 15 amino acids.

The chain joins TRBV6-1 to TRBJ1-5; unclear D gene. The V gene lost 2 bases and the J gene lost 12 bases, with 8 bases spanning the gap. The CDR3 runs 11 residues. Germline CDR1 MNHNS, CDR2 SASEGT. The CDR3 nucleotides read TGTGCCAGCAGTGAATTTAGGCTCCAGCATTTT. Amino acid sequence: CASSEFRLQHF.

In this sample, this clone turned up a few times. The chain joins TRBV5-1 to TRBJ2-5; D unclear. Germline V gives CDR1 SGHRS, CDR2 YFSETQ. V lost 2 bases and J 5 bases, leaving 13 bases between the germline ends. CDR3 size: 14 residues. DNA of the CDR3: TGCGCCAGCAGCTTAGGCGGAACGGAGGAGACCCAGTACTTC. It codes for CASSLGGTEETQYF.

The gene calls are TRBV5-5 and TRBJ1-1, with D uncertain. The length of the CDR3 is 14 residues. The germline V gene encodes CDR1 SGHKS and CDR2 YYEKEE (reference sequence). V lost 0 bases and J lost 5, with 11 bases in between. The CDR3 reads CASSLAEAGTEAFF. The CDR3 DNA follows: TGTGCCAGCAGCTTGGCGGAGGCAGGTACTGAAGCTTTCTTT.

The CDR3 sequence: CASSFYGDSLGNTIYF. The DNA for the CDR3 is TGCGCCAGCAGCTTCTACGGGGACAGCCTTGGAAACACCATATATTTT. The chain is built from TRBV4-3 and TRBJ1-3; 7 nucleotides line up with TRBD1. The CDR3 is 16 amino acids. Germline CDR1 and CDR2: LGHNA and YSLEER. Germline trimming cut 5 bases from V and 3 bases from J; bases unmatched to any gene: 10.

This clone was seen only once. The J gene is TRBJ2-2, the V gene TRBV15, with TRBD2 matching 8 bases. V lost 7 bases and J lost 4; bases outside the gene matches: 5. Germline CDR1 reads LNHNV; CDR2 reads YYDKDF (reference sequence). The CDR3 is 14 amino acids. CDR3 DNA: TGTGCCACCACGTACGGGACTAGCACCGGGGAGCTGTTTTTT. Translating gives CATTYGTSTGELFF.

The sample holds one count of this clone. V usage is TRBV18 and J usage is TRBJ2-7; 7 nucleotides align to TRBD2. The CDR3 sequence is 13 residues long. V was pared by 2 bases and J by 7 bases, with 5 bases of the junction left unmatched. CDR1 and CDR2 (germline): KGHSH, LQKENI. CDR3 in amino acids: CASSPAAGEEQYF. The CDR3 region has the DNA TGTGCCAGCTCACCAGCGGCGGGAGAAGAGCAGTACTTC.

This clone is a singleton in its sample. As DNA, the CDR3 is TGTGCCAGCAGCTTTCAGGGGGCGGACACTGAAGCTTTCTTT. Residues: CASSFQGADTEAFF. The chain couples TRBV7-2 to TRBJ1-1, with 8 nucleotides matching TRBD1. J lost 3 bases, V lost 3 bases, and 3 bases had no gene match. The CDR3 consists of 14 residues. Germline V gives CDR1 SGHTA, CDR2 FQGNSA.